One sample yielded the 18 T cell receptor beta chains listed below, sequenced in a study of T cell repertoires in cytomegalovirus infection (dated by TCRdb to between 2019 and 2020). The sequencer listed for this sample is Illumina HiSeq 1500. The raw public reads went through TCRdb reprocessing: fastp at Q25, MiXCR clone calling, in-frame beta chains kept. Under each unique CDR3 protein, matching rows form one entry showing the most common genes and DNA. The sample profile shows around 630,000 distinct CDR3 sequences; about 24% of them were found once. Together, the top ten hold around 8% of the sample. Sequenced material: CD8+ T cells from PBMCs. These receptors all stem from a human donor in good health (CMV status not recorded). Some clones in this sample may be carry-over from other donors' samples.

Comment on this clonotype: A much larger clone sits a single nucleotide away, making a read error possible. The rearrangement links TRBV20-1 to TRBJ2-3, with D perhaps TRBD2 (6 bases). This CDR3 has 16 amino acids. The germline V gene encodes CDR1 DFQATT and CDR2 SNEGSKA (reference sequence). CDR3 DNA sequence: TGCGGTGCTAGAGATCCAGGGAGGCCTAGCACAGATACGCAGTATTTT. Translation: CGARDPGRPSTDTQYF.

The V call is TRBV7-6, the J call TRBJ1-2; 7 positions agree with TRBD1. V was clipped by 7 bases and J by 0 bases; unmatched bases: 5. This CDR3 has 14 residues. Germline V CDR1 and CDR2: SGHVS, FNYEAQ. The CDR3 sequence is CASTWDSPNYGYTF. CDR3 DNA: TGTGCCAGCACCTGGGACAGCCCTAACTATGGCTACACCTTC.

This clonotype was recorded a few times. V and J are TRBV12-5 and TRBJ1-2, with D unclear. Germline V lookup: CDR1 LGHNT, CDR2 FRNRAP. Deletions cut 0 bases from V and 5 bases from J, with 7 bases between. This CDR3 comprises 13 residues. CDR3 DNA: TGTGCTAGTGGTTTGGTAGTCGAATATGGCTACACCTTC. Translating it yields CASGLVVEYGYTF.

This clonotype appeared many times. The chain is built from TRBV7-9 and TRBJ2-7; TRBD2 matches at 12 bases. This CDR3 comprises 14 residues. With 5 bases clipped from V and 5 bases from J, the junction kept 4 bases outside the gene matches. Germline-derived CDR1 and CDR2 are SEHNR and FQNEAQ (reference sequence). This CDR3 reads CASSPWTSGDEQYF. The CDR3 nucleotides read TGTGCCAGCAGCCCCTGGACTAGCGGGGACGAGCAGTACTTC.

The table lists this clonotype with many counts. The chain couples TRBV10-3 to TRBJ2-7; D unresolved. The CDR3 has 15 residues. Germline CDR1 and CDR2: ENHRY and SYGVKD. The ends were cut back, 0 bases at V and 1 base at J, with 10 bases in the middle. CDR3: CAISESSAPSYEQYF. For the CDR3, the DNA is TGTGCCATCAGTGAGTCCTCGGCCCCTTCCTACGAGCAGTACTTC.

The rearrangement links TRBV2 to TRBJ1-4; D gene ambiguous. This CDR3 region has 13 residues. In germline, CDR1 is SNHLY, CDR2 FYNNEI. With 1 base removed from V and 8 bases from J, the gap between germline ends came to 8 bases. The CDR3 protein is CASSEGQYEKLFF. CDR3 DNA: TGTGCCAGCAGTGAAGGGCAGTACGAAAAACTGTTTTTT.

The chain is built from TRBV5-1 and TRBJ2-3; D unresolved. The ends were cut back, 5 bases at V and 2 bases at J, with 15 bases in the middle. The length of the CDR3 is 15 residues. CDR1 and CDR2 (germline): SGHRS, YFSETQ. The CDR3 loop is CASRIRNPYTDTQYF. CDR3 DNA: TGCGCCAGCAGAATAAGGAACCCGTACACAGATACGCAGTATTTT.

At least ten counts were recorded for this clonotype. The CDR3: CASSPGLASSTDTQYF. CDR3 in DNA: TGTGCCAGCAGCCCAGGACTAGCCTCTAGCACAGATACGCAGTATTTT. This sequence joins TRBV7-6 and TRBJ2-3, with 8 positions matching TRBD2. The J segment lost 0 bases and the V segment lost 5 bases, leaving 7 bases of the junction unmatched. The CDR3 has 16 amino acids. The germline V gene has CDR1 SGHVS and CDR2 FNYEAQ.

This clonotype was observed a few times. J is TRBJ2-1 and V is TRBV19; D gene uncertain. The CDR3 extends over 14 amino acids. With 5 bases removed from V and 4 bases from J, the gap between germline ends came to 12 bases. Per germline, CDR1 LNHDA and CDR2 SQIVND (reference sequence). CDR3 region: CASSLLHGYNEQFF. CDR3 DNA: TGTGCCAGTAGTTTACTCCACGGATACAATGAGCAGTTCTTC.

The V and J genes are TRBV10-3 and TRBJ1-1; D gene uncertain. The germline V gene encodes CDR1 ENHRY and CDR2 SYGVKD. The CDR3 has 12 amino acids. V lost 6 bases, J lost 1 base, and 6 bases lay in between. The CDR3 DNA reads as TGTGCCATCAGGGATCCGAACACTGAAGCTTTCTTT. It codes for CAIRDPNTEAFF.

This clonotype has a handful of counts. The rearrangement uses TRBV28 and TRBJ2-3, with D possibly matching TRBD1 (6 bases). Per germline, CDR1 MDHEN and CDR2 SYDVKM. This CDR3 has 14 residues. Trimming took 3 bases from V and 3 from J, leaving 10 bases between them. The CDR3 DNA follows: TGTGCCAGCAGTTTGGACACAGGGACAGATACGCAGTATTTT. Translated, it gives CASSLDTGTDTQYF.

This rearrangement joins TRBV15 to TRBJ2-7, with TRBD1 as a possible D gene (6 bases). Trimming shortened V by 0 bases and J by 6 bases, and 18 bases separated the two germline ends. This CDR3 has 16 residues. Germline CDR1 reads LNHNV; CDR2 reads YYDKDF (reference sequence). CDR3 residues: CATSRDQRGGRGEQYF. The CDR3 region has the DNA TGTGCCACCAGCAGAGATCAAAGAGGGGGAAGAGGCGAGCAGTACTTC.

This clonotype was counted ten times or more. This chain connects TRBV5-5 to TRBJ1-4; perhaps TRBD1 as D (5 bases). The CDR3 has 15 residues. CDR1 and CDR2 (germline): SGHKS, YYEKEE (reference sequence). Trimming shortened V by 3 bases and J by 6 bases, and 15 bases separated the two germline ends. In nucleotides, the CDR3 is TGTGCCAGCAGCTCCCAGGCAGGGCTCGATGAAAAACTGTTTTTT. This translates into CASSSQAGLDEKLFF.

This clonotype was observed at least ten times. This chain connects TRBV7-6 to TRBJ2-2; D not certain. The V gene's germline CDR1 is SGHVS and CDR2 FNYEAQ. CDR3 size: 18 residues. The V end was cut by 5 bases, the J end by 0 bases, with 19 bases between. CDR3 sequence reads: CASSVSFPVLTNTGELFF. The DNA for the CDR3 is TGTGCCAGCAGCGTATCTTTCCCGGTCCTTACGAACACCGGGGAGCTGTTTTTT.

For this clonotype: An end of the junction differs from the germline gene, which may be a read error. V gene TRBV5-1 combines with J gene TRBJ2-7; perhaps TRBD1 as D (6 bases). The CDR3 is 15 residues long. Looked up from germline, CDR1 is SGHRS and CDR2 is YFSETQ. The DNA for the CDR3 is TGCGTCAGCAGCTTGGTAGGGGACATCTCCTACGAGCAGTACTTC. This gives the protein CVSSLVGDISYEQYF.

V is TRBV24-1 and J is TRBJ2-2; D is ambiguous. Trimming pared 4 bases from V and 2 bases from J, leaving 4 bases between. Germline V gene lookup returns CDR1 KGHDR and CDR2 SFDVKD. This CDR3 spans 13 amino acids. CDR3 DNA sequence: TGTGCCACCAGTGACAGAAACACCGGGGAGCTGTTTTTT. Amino acids: CATSDRNTGELFF.

This clonotype was picked up many times. At one of its ends the junction is not consistent with the germline gene, which may arise from a read error. CDR3 coding DNA: TGTGCTAGCAGCCTTAGTAACAGGGGAATCTACGAGCAGTACTTC. Protein: CASSLSNRGIYEQYF. The chain joins TRBV7-7 to TRBJ2-7; 7 bases are shared with TRBD1. Germline loops: CDR1 SSHAT, CDR2 FNYEAQ (reference sequence). The CDR3 contains 15 residues.

This sequence joins TRBV20-1 and TRBJ2-3; D is perhaps TRBD2 (7 bases). CDR1 DFQATT and CDR2 SNEGSKA come from the germline V gene (reference sequence). The V gene lost 3 bases and the J gene lost 0 bases, with 25 bases spanning the gap. CDR3 size: 19 residues. CDR3 sequence (DNA): TGCAGTGCTAGCGGCCCCCCTAGGGAGCGGGACATTAGCACAGATACGCAGTATTTT. Translating gives CSASGPPRERDISTDTQYF.